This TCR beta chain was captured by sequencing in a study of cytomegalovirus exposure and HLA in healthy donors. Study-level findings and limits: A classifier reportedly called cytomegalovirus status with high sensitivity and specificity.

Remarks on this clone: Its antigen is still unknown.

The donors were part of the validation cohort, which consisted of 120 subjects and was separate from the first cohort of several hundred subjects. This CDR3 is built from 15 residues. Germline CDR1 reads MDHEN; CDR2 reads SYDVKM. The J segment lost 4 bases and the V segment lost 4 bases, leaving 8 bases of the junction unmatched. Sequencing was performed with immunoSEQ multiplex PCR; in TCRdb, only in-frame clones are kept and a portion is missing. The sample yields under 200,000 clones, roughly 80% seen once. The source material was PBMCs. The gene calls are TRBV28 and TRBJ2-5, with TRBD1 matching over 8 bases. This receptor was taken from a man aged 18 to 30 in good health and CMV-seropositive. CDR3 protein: CASSSGGRLRETQYF. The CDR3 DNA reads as TGTGCCAGCAGTTCAGGGGGCAGGTTGAGAGAGACCCAGTACTTC. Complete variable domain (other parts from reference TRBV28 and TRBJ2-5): DVKVTQSSRYLVKRTGEKVFLECVQDMDHENMFWYRQDPGLGLRLIYFSYDVKMKEKGDIPEGYSVSREKKERFSLILESASTNQTSMYLCASSSGGRLRETQYFGPGTRLLVL.